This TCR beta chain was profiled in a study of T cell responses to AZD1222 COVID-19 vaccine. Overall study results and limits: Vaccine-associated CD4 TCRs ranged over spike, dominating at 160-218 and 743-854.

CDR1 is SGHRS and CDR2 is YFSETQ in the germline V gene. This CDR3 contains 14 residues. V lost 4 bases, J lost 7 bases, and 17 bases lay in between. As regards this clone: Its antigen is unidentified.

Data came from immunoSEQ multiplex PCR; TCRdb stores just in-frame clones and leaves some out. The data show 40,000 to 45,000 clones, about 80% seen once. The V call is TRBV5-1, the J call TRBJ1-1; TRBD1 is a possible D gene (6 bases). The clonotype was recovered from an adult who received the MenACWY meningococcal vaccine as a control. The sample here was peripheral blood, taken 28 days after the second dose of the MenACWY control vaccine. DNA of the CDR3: TGCGCCAGCAGCGGACAGCTGGGATACGGTGAAGCTTTCTTT. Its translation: CASSGQLGYGEAFF.